This T cell receptor (beta chain) was recorded in a study of T cells after yellow fever vaccination (dated by TCRdb to between 2018 and 2021). Context from the whole study: The SMART-Seq v4 Ultra Low Input RNA kit was used to prepare libraries from fractions with low cell numbers. Two healthy male donors made up the cohort, one aged 18 to 30 years and the other aged 30 to 40 years. Bulk PBMC replicates and cell subsets were isolated from blood drawn at multiple timepoints before and after both primary and secondary immunization. To follow T-cell clones before and after primary and booster YFV17D yellow fever vaccination, bulk TCR alpha and beta repertoires were sequenced over time. The research as a whole found: The study included only two donors, which limits how far the findings can be generalized. Computational filtering was required because FACS-sorted repertoires could contain abundant contaminating clonotypes from the bulk population. After the booster, most of the clones that had expanded following primary vaccination were detected again (approximately 96% of CD4 and 80% to 90% of CD8), which suggests that memory was broadly maintained. A small fraction of clonotypes showed up in both the CD4 and CD8 compartments, probably as a result of convergent recombination. The secondary T-cell response was weaker than the primary response but faster, peaking on day 5 instead of day 15.

The germline V gene provides CDR1 KGHDR and CDR2 SFDVKD. V and J are truncated by 12 bases and 4 bases respectively, leaving an intervening sequence of 12 bases. From cysteine to valine, the CDR3 is 11 amino acids long. Only CDR3 DNA remains: 33 bases, in frame from the first base. This clonotype has more than one count but fewer than ten. What this receptor recognizes is not known. The input lacks base qualities; no much larger clone sits a single base away. This specimen's treatment or condition label, per the study, means: live attenuated yellow fever vaccine strain. Two biological replicates of bulk PBMCs were collected at each blood-draw timepoint. PBMCs were isolated from peripheral blood using a standard Ficoll-Paque protocol. TriZol was used to extract RNA from bulk PBMCs, from CD4 and CD8 fractions, and from dextramer-positive and dextramer-negative fractions. Sequencing was performed on an Illumina NovaSeq 6000. TCR cDNA was synthesized by 5'RACE template switching, which introduced a universal primer site and unique molecular identifiers. Priming of cDNA synthesis was performed from both the TCR alpha and TCR beta constant segments. Two PCR steps were used to amplify libraries, with sample barcodes and sequencing adapters being added in the second step. Sequencing of libraries was performed on Illumina HiSeq 2500 (2x100 bp) or NovaSeq (2x150 bp). The original methods were these. Demultiplexing of reads and collapsing into UMI consensus sequences were performed with MIGEC, and V(D)J alignment was carried out with MiXCR. Using edgeR on replicate PBMC samples, clonotypes were called vaccine-responding if FDR was below 0.01 and the log2 fold change was above 5 up to day 15. Bulk clonotypes were assigned CD4 or CD8 identity according to which sequenced CD4 or CD8 repertoire held them at higher abundance. TCRdb ran its own pipeline on the public reads, namely fastp trimming at Q25 and MiXCR clone calling, and kept in-frame beta chains. A single entry per CDR3 protein holds the most common genes and DNA from its merged rows. TCRdb assigned the V and J calls; the authors' analysis was not used. The sample table shows approximately 250,000 distinct CDR3 sequences, and more than 3.5% are seen once. Under 20% of the sample comes from the top ten.

This chain joins TRBV24-1 to TRBJ2-7, and TRBD2 may be the D gene, going by 6 matching bases. This TCR came from a man between 18 and 29 years old who received the YFV17D yellow fever vaccine. Source: PBMCs, taken 15 days after the yellow fever booster vaccination. Read as DNA, the sequence is TGTGCCGGGAAGGGAGGATACGAGCAGTACGTC. Its protein is CAGKGGYEQYV.